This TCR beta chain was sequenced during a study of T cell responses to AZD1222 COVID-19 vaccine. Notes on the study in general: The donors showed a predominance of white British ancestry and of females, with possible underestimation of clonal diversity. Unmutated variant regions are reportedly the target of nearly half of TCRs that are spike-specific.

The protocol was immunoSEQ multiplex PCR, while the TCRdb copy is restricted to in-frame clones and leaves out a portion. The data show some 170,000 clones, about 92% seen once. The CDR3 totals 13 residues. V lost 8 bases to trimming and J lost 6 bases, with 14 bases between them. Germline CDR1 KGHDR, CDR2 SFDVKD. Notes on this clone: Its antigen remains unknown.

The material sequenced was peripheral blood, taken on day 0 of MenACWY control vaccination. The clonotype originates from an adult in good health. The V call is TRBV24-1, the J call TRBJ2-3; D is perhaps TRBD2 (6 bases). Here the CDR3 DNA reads TGTGCCACCAAGGGACTCCCGGCCGATACGCAGTATTTT. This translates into CATKGLPADTQYF.